A selection of T cell receptor beta chains follows, all from one sample in a study of vaccination and CD4 T cells after COVID-19. TCRdb used MiXCR to reprocess the PCR reads, holding one entry per CDR3 protein. Of about 15,000 distinct CDR3 sequences in the sample, approximately 52% were seen once. These TCRs' antigens remain unknown. The sequenced sample consisted of CD4+ T cells from blood, cultured in vitro. Receptors were obtained from a human donor who had recovered from COVID-19. Both conserved end residues are trimmed from each CDR3. The D gene is left open where the match is weak. Size is omitted from some rows. Given values are once, few, many or a class for expanded clones.

v_call: TRBV7-2; j_call: TRBJ1-1; cdr3_length: 12; d_call: -; clone_size: -; cdr3_aa: ASSLSWVDTEAF
v_call: TRBV5-1; j_call: TRBJ1-2; cdr3_length: 10; d_call: -; clone_size: -; cdr3_aa: ASSPEGRLRA
v_call: TRBV7-2; j_call: TRBJ1-6; cdr3_length: 13; d_call: -; clone_size: few; cdr3_aa: ASSSPLTGNSPLH
v_call: TRBV20-1; j_call: TRBJ1-1; cdr3_length: 10; d_call: -; clone_size: -; cdr3_aa: SARDLRTEAF
v_call: TRBV2; j_call: TRBJ2-4; cdr3_length: 11; d_call: TRBD1; clone_size: -; cdr3_aa: ATRSGQGFIQY
v_call: TRBV30; j_call: TRBJ1-2; cdr3_length: 12; d_call: TRBD1; clone_size: -; cdr3_aa: AWSANIGQGGYT
v_call: TRBV15; j_call: TRBJ1-2; cdr3_length: 12; d_call: -; clone_size: -; cdr3_aa: ATSRGRGFFGYT
v_call: TRBV11-3; j_call: TRBJ2-3; cdr3_length: 12; d_call: TRBD2; clone_size: -; cdr3_aa: ASQWRGSTDTQY
v_call: TRBV11-3; j_call: TRBJ2-3; cdr3_length: 13; d_call: -; clone_size: -; cdr3_aa: ASSLDHTSTDTQY
v_call: TRBV12-3/TRBV12-4; j_call: TRBJ2-5; cdr3_length: 11; d_call: -; clone_size: -; cdr3_aa: ASSSSAQETQY
v_call: TRBV19; j_call: TRBJ2-1; cdr3_length: 12; d_call: -; clone_size: -; cdr3_aa: ASSRRATYNEQF
v_call: TRBV6-1; j_call: TRBJ2-7; cdr3_length: 13; d_call: -; clone_size: -; cdr3_aa: ASSEPGHAAYEQY
v_call: TRBV7-2; j_call: TRBJ2-3; cdr3_length: 14; d_call: TRBD2; clone_size: -; cdr3_aa: ASSLSGGVVTDTQY
v_call: TRBV6-2/TRBV6-3; j_call: TRBJ1-6; cdr3_length: 13; d_call: -; clone_size: -; cdr3_aa: ASRTAGSYNSPLH
v_call: TRBV12-3/TRBV12-4; j_call: TRBJ1-1; cdr3_length: 13; d_call: -; clone_size: few; cdr3_aa: ASSRDPLVDTEAF
v_call: TRBV27; j_call: TRBJ2-4; cdr3_length: 11; d_call: TRBD2; clone_size: few; cdr3_aa: ASSLASGDIQY
v_call: TRBV7-8; j_call: TRBJ1-1; cdr3_length: 13; d_call: -; clone_size: -; cdr3_aa: ASSLALTGYTEAF
v_call: TRBV2; j_call: TRBJ2-7; cdr3_length: 10; d_call: TRBD2; clone_size: -; cdr3_aa: ASSGEGYEQY
v_call: TRBV5-1; j_call: TRBJ2-5; cdr3_length: 10; d_call: -; clone_size: -; cdr3_aa: ASSLVRETQY
v_call: TRBV10-3; j_call: TRBJ1-1; cdr3_length: 10; d_call: -; clone_size: -; cdr3_aa: AISVQGTEAF
v_call: TRBV20-1; j_call: TRBJ2-1; cdr3_length: 11; d_call: -; clone_size: -; cdr3_aa: SATQRYYNEQF
v_call: TRBV6-1; j_call: TRBJ2-7; cdr3_length: 13; d_call: -; clone_size: -; cdr3_aa: ASRTAAGRLYEQY
v_call: TRBV5-3; j_call: TRBJ1-5; cdr3_length: 13; d_call: TRBD1; clone_size: -; cdr3_aa: ASSRLTGGNQPQH
v_call: TRBV12-3/TRBV12-4; j_call: TRBJ1-1; cdr3_length: 12; d_call: -; clone_size: few; cdr3_aa: ASSFQGMNTEAF
v_call: TRBV24-1; j_call: TRBJ2-5; cdr3_length: 14; d_call: TRBD1; clone_size: -; cdr3_aa: ATSDSGTGGAETQY
v_call: TRBV11-3; j_call: TRBJ2-5; cdr3_length: 13; d_call: TRBD2; clone_size: -; cdr3_aa: ASSSGTSVRETQY
v_call: TRBV19; j_call: TRBJ1-6; cdr3_length: 12; d_call: TRBD1; clone_size: large; cdr3_aa: ASSVDRPNSPLH
v_call: TRBV5-4; j_call: TRBJ1-2; cdr3_length: 11; d_call: -; clone_size: -; cdr3_aa: ASSSYLNYGYT
v_call: TRBV29-1; j_call: TRBJ2-2; cdr3_length: 12; d_call: TRBD1; clone_size: -; cdr3_aa: SASGQANTGELF
v_call: TRBV10-3; j_call: TRBJ2-5; cdr3_length: 10; d_call: -; clone_size: -; cdr3_aa: AISVGGETQY
v_call: TRBV5-5; j_call: TRBJ2-5; cdr3_length: 14; d_call: TRBD2; clone_size: -; cdr3_aa: ASSLLASGGAETQY
v_call: TRBV7-8; j_call: TRBJ1-5; cdr3_length: 13; d_call: TRBD1; clone_size: few; cdr3_aa: ASSKDRGRIQPQH
v_call: TRBV6-1; j_call: TRBJ1-2; cdr3_length: 10; d_call: -; clone_size: few; cdr3_aa: ASSESLGGYT
v_call: TRBV7-2; j_call: TRBJ2-5; cdr3_length: 10; d_call: -; clone_size: few; cdr3_aa: ASSLSRETQY
v_call: TRBV7-9; j_call: TRBJ1-4; cdr3_length: 14; d_call: -; clone_size: -; cdr3_aa: ASSLGWGPSSEKLF
v_call: TRBV7-2; j_call: TRBJ1-1; cdr3_length: 12; d_call: -; clone_size: -; cdr3_aa: ASSNRAVNTEAF